The 5 T cell receptor beta chains reported below all come from one sample, sequenced in a study of blood T cells in healthy people across ages. Combining a sample-barcoded 5' primer with a J-beta primer mix, a second PCR ran for roughly 6 to 12 cycles. TCRdb ran MiXCR on the 5' RACE reads and lists one entry per CDR3 protein. The sample has 850,000 or so distinct CDR3 sequences, more than 25% seen once. The sequencing sample was made of blood. These receptors were collected from a woman of 80 years or more in good health.

The chain employs TRBV5-1 and TRBJ2-3; D is perhaps TRBD2 (6 bases). CDR3 length: 14 amino acids. Germline loops: CDR1 SGHRS, CDR2 YFSETQ. Deletions cut 4 bases from V and 2 bases from J, with 11 bases between. CDR3 sequence (DNA): TGCGCCAGCAGCGAACGGGACTCCACAGATACGCAGTATTTT. Its protein product is CASSERDSTDTQYF.

The CDR3 is CSAMGPKGFYGYTF. The DNA for the CDR3 is TGCAGTGCCATGGGACCTAAAGGGTTCTATGGCTACACCTTC. J is TRBJ1-2 and V is TRBV20-1, with a possible D match to TRBD1 (5 bases). Trimming removed 6 bases from V and 4 bases from J, with 18 bases in between. The CDR3 contains 14 residues. Germline V lookup: CDR1 DFQATT, CDR2 SNEGSKA (reference sequence).

This clonotype has a handful of counts. The chain joins TRBV30 to TRBJ1-5; D is perhaps TRBD1 (5 bases). Germline-derived CDR1 and CDR2 are GTSNPN and SVGIG (reference sequence). Trimming removed 0 bases from V and 0 bases from J, with 18 bases in between. The CDR3 loop spans 18 amino acids. CDR3 sequence reads: CAWSVQRGSPFSNQPQHF. In nucleotides, the CDR3 is TGTGCCTGGAGTGTACAAAGGGGTTCACCCTTTAGCAATCAGCCCCAGCATTTT.

This clonotype was recorded at least ten times. This sequence joins TRBV28 and TRBJ2-5; 7 nucleotides agree with TRBD1. The CDR3 has 14 amino acids. Germline CDR1 reads MDHEN; CDR2 reads SYDVKM. V lost 6 bases and J lost 4; bases outside the gene matches: 8. This CDR3 reads CASRSAQGRETQYF. The CDR3 DNA sequence: TGTGCCAGCAGGAGTGCACAGGGGCGAGAGACCCAGTACTTC.

The V gene is TRBV30, the J gene TRBJ1-3; D gene unclear. The germline V gene encodes CDR1 GTSNPN and CDR2 SVGIG (reference sequence). The V end lost 7 bases, the J end lost 2 bases, and 9 bases lay between the germline ends. The CDR3 is 12 residues long. The CDR3 sequence is CALARAGNTIYF. As DNA, the CDR3 is TGTGCCTTGGCCCGGGCTGGAAACACCATATATTTT.